The clone carrying this T cell receptor (beta chain) was found a few times. Antigen specificity is unknown. The record originates from a study of response to subunit inactivated influenza vaccine. General observations from the study: With each seasonal influenza vaccination, the authors suggested, few new T cells are recruited.

J was trimmed by 0 bases and V by 5 bases; bases with no gene match: 7. The length of the CDR3 is 16 residues. CDR1 is DFQATT, CDR2 SNEGSKA, per germline (reference sequence). One entry per CDR3 protein, called by TCRdb with MiXCR from the RT-PCR reads. The table lists about 610,000 distinct CDR3 sequences, approximately 14% of them singletons. The sequence was collected from a man aged 50-59 years who received an inactivated influenza vaccine. The sequenced sample was PBMCs from blood, obtained approximately 13 days after vaccination. The J gene is TRBJ2-1, the V gene TRBV20-1, with 10 bases matching TRBD1. DNA of the CDR3: TGCAGTGCTTGGGACAGGGGCCCTCTCTCCTACAATGAGCAGTTCTTC. Protein sequence: CSAWDRGPLSYNEQFF.